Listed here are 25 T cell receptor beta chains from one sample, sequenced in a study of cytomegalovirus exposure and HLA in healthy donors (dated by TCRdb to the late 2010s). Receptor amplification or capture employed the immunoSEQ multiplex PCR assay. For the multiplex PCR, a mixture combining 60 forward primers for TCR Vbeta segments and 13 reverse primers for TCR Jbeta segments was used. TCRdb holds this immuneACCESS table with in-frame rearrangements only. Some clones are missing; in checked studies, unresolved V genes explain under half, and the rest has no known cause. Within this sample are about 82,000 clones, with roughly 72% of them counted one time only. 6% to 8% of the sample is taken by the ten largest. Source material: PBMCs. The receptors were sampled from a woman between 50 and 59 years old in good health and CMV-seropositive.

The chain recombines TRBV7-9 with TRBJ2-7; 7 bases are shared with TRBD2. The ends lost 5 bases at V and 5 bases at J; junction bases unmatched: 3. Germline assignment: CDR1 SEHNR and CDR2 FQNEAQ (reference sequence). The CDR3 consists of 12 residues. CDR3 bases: TGTGCCAGCAGCCGGGGGGACGACGAGCAGTACTTC. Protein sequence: CASSRGDDEQYF.

Here the CDR3 reads CASMRQPNTEAFF. The DNA for the CDR3 is TGTGCCAGTATGCGGCAGCCTAACACTGAAGCTTTCTTT. V gene TRBV19 combines with J gene TRBJ1-1, with D unresolved. Germline assignment: CDR1 LNHDA and CDR2 SQIVND (reference sequence). The CDR3 has 13 residues. The V end lost 7 bases, the J end lost 2 bases, and 11 bases lay between the germline ends.

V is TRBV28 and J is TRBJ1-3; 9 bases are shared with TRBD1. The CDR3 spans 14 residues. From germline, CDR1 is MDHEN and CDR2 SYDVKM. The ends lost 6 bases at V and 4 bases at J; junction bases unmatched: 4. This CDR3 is CASSGTGRGNTIYF. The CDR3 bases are TGTGCCAGCAGCGGGACAGGGAGAGGAAACACCATATATTTT.

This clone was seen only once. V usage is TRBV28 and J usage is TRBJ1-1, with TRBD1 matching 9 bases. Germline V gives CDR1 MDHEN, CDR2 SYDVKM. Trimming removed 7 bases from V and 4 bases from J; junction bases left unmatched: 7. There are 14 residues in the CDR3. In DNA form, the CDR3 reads TGTGCCAGCAAAGGGACAGGGTGGGGCACTGAAGCTTTCTTT. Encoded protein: CASKGTGWGTEAFF.

The CDR3 here is CASSWRSGSVNEQYF. The DNA of the CDR3 is TGTGCCAGCAGCTGGCGTAGCGGGAGTGTCAACGAGCAGTACTTC. The genes are TRBV11-2 and TRBJ2-7; TRBD2 agrees at 9 bases. The V segment lost 4 bases and the J segment 5 bases; nucleotides outside the gene matches: 9. CDR1 is SGHAT and CDR2 is FQNNGV in the germline V gene. The CDR3 consists of 15 residues.

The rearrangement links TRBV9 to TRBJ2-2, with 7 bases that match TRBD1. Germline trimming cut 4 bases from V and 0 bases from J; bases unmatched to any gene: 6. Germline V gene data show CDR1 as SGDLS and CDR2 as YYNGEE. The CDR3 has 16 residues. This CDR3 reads CASSPGTASNTGELFF. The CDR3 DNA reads TGTGCCAGCAGCCCTGGGACAGCCTCGAACACCGGGGAGCTGTTTTTT.

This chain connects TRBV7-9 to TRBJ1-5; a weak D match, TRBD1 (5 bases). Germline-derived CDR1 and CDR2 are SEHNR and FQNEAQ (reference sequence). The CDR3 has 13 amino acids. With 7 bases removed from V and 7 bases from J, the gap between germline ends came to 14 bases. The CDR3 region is CASTPGGNQPQHF. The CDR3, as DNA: TGTGCCAGCACTCCCGGGGGGAACCAGCCCCAGCATTTT.

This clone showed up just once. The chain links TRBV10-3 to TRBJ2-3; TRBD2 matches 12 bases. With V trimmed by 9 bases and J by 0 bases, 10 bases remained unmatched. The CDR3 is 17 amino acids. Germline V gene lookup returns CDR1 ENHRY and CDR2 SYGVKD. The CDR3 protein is CAIKTSGRSHSTDTQYF. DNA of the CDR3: TGTGCCATTAAAACTAGCGGGAGGAGTCACAGCACAGATACGCAGTATTTT.

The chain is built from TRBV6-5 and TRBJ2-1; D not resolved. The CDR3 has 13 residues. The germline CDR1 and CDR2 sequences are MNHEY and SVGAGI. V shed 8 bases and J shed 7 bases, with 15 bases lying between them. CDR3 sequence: CASSDKRRNEQFF. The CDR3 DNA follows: TGTGCCAGCTCCGACAAACGCAGGAATGAGCAGTTCTTC.

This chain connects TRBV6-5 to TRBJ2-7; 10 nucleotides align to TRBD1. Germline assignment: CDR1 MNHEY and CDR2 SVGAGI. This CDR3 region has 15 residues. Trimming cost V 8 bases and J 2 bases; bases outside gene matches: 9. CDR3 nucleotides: TGTGCCAGCTCCATGTCCGGGACAGGGGCCTACGAGCAGTACTTC. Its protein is CASSMSGTGAYEQYF.

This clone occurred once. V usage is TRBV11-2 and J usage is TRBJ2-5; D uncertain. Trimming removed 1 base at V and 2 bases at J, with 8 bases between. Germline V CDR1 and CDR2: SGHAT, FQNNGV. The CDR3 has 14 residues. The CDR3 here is CASSLAARQETQYF. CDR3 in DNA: TGTGCCAGCAGCTTAGCAGCTAGACAAGAGACCCAGTACTTC.

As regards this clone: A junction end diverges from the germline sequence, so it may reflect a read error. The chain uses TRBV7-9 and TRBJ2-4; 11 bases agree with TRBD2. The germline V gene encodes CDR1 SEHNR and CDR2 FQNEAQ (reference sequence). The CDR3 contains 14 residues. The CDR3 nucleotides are TGTGCCAGCAGCCTAGCGGGAGGCAACGGCATTCAGTACTTC. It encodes CASSLAGGNGIQYF.

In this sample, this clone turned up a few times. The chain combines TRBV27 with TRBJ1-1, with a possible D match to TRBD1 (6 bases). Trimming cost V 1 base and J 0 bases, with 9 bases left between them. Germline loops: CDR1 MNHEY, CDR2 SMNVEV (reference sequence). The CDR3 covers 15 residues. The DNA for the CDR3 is TGTGCCAGCAGTTTATATGGGGACATGAACACTGAAGCTTTCTTT. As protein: CASSLYGDMNTEAFF.

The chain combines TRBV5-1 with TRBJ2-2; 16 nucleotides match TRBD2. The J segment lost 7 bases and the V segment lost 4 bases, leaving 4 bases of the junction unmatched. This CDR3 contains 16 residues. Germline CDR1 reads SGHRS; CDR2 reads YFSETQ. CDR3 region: CASSAGLAGGHGELFF. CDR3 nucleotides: TGCGCCAGCAGCGCGGGACTAGCGGGAGGGCACGGGGAGCTGTTTTTT.

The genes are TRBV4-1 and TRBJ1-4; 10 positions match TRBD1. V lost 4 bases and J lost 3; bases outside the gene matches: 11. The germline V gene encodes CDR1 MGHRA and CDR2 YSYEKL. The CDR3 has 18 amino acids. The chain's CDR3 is CASSRETGGLLANEKLFF. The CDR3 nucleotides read TGCGCCAGCAGCCGGGAGACAGGGGGCTTATTAGCTAATGAAAAACTGTTTTTT.

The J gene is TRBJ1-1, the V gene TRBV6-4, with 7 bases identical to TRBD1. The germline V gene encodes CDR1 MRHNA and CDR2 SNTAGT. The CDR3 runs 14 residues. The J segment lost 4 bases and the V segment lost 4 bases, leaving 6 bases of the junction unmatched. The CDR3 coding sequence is TGTGCCAGCAGTGCAAAGGGGGCTGCCACTGAAGCTTTCTTT. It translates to CASSAKGAATEAFF.

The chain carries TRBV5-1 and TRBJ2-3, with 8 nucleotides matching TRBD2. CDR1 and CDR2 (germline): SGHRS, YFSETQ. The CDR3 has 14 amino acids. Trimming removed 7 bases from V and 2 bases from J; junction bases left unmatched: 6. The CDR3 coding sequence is TGCGCCAGCGCGGGGGGAAGGCTCACAGATACGCAGTATTTT. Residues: CASAGGRLTDTQYF.

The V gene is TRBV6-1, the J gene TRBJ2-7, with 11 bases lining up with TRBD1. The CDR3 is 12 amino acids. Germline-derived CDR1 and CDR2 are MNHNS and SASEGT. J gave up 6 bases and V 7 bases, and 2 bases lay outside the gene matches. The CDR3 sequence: CASTGQGGEQYF. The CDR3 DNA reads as TGTGCCAGCACGGGACAGGGGGGCGAGCAGTACTTC.

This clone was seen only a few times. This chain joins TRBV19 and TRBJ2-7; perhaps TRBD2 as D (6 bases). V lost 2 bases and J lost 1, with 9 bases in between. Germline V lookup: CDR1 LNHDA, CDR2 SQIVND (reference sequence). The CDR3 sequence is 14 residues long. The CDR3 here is CASSIQGGSYEQYF. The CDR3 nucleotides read TGTGCCAGTAGTATACAGGGAGGATCCTACGAGCAGTACTTC.

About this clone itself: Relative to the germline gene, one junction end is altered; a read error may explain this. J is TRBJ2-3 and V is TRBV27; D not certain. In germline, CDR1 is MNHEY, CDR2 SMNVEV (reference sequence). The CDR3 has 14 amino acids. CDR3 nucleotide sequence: TGTGCCAGCAGTCTACGGAGAAGTTCTGATATGCAGTATTTT. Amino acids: CASSLRRSSDMQYF.

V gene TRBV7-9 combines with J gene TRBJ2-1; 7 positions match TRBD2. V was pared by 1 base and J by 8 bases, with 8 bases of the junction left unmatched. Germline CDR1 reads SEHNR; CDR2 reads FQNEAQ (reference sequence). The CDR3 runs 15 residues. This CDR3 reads CASSLELGLIYEQFF. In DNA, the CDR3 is TGTGCCAGCAGCTTAGAGCTGGGACTAATATATGAGCAGTTCTTC.

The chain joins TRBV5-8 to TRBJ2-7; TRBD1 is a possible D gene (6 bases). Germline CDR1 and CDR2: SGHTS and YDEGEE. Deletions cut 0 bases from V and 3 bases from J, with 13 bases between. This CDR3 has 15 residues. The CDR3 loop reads CASSLGQEIFYEQYF. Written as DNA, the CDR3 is TGTGCCAGCAGCTTGGGACAGGAGATTTTCTACGAGCAGTACTTC.

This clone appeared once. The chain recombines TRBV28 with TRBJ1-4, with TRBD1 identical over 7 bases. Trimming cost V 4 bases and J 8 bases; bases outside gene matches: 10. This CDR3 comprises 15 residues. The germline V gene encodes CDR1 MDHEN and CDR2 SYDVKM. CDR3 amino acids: CASSSLDRLGEKLFF. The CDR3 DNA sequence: TGTGCCAGCAGTTCCCTGGACAGGTTGGGGGAAAAACTGTTTTTT.

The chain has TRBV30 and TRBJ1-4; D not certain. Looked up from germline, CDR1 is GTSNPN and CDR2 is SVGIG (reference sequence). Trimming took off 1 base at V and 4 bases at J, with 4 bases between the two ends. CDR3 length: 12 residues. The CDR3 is CAWSAVNEKLFF. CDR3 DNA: TGTGCCTGGAGTGCGGTTAATGAAAAACTGTTTTTT.

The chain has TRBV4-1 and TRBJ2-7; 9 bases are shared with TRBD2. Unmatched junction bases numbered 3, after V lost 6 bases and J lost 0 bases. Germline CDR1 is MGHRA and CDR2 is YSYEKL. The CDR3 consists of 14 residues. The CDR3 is CASSRGLASYEQYF. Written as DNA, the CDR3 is TGCGCCAGCAGTCGGGGACTAGCCTCCTACGAGCAGTACTTC.